This T cell receptor beta chain was captured by sequencing in a study of cytomegalovirus exposure and HLA in healthy donors. Broader study findings: Fewer N-insertions than the roughly 670-donor mean were reportedly shown by an Asian-associated ancestry cluster in a later analysis.

Details on this clone: Its cognate antigen is unknown.

Those who donated were healthy bone marrow donors. The CDR3 covers 12 residues. The ends were cut back, 3 bases at V and 10 bases at J, with 10 bases in the middle. Germline V CDR1 and CDR2: SEHNR, FQNEAQ (reference sequence). PCR involved 60 Vbeta and 13 Jbeta primers. The data were produced by immunoSEQ multiplex PCR, yet TCRdb's version contains in-frame clones alone and is incomplete. The sample records more than 75,000 clones, less than 80% being singletons. The clonotype was recovered from a man aged 25 to 40 in good health and CMV-seronegative. The rearrangement links TRBV7-9 to TRBJ2-1; D is unresolved. Sequencing was performed on PBMCs. As DNA, the CDR3 is TGTGCCAGCAGCTTTGAGGTTGAAGAGCAGTTCTTC. It encodes CASSFEVEEQFF.